A selection of T cell receptor beta chains follows, all from one sample in a study of T-cell reconstitution after alpha-beta-depleted transplantation in children. Using its own MiXCR run on the PCR reads, TCRdb lists one record per CDR3 protein. Among just over 350,000 distinct CDR3 sequences listed, about 14% were seen once. The sequencing used PBMCs, collected from the stem cell graft. The receptors were sampled from a human donor who donated a stem cell graft to a child with Fanconi anemia. CDR3s include the opening cysteine and the closing phenylalanine or tryptophan. The order of the fields is clone size, J gene, D gene, V gene, CDR3 protein, CDR3 DNA. The D gene is left open where the match is weak. Clone size is stated in some rows and not others, as once, few, many or a class when expanded.

>few|TRBJ1-6|TRBD1|TRBV27
CASRLTGGDSPLHF
TGTGCCAGCAGACTCACAGGGGGAGATTCACCCCTCCACTTT
>.|TRBJ1-5|TRBD1|TRBV29-1
CSVRTGHQPQHF
TGCAGCGTTCGGACAGGACATCAGCCCCAGCATTTT
>few|TRBJ2-2|.|TRBV5-1
CASSPDHDTGELFF
TGCGCCAGCAGCCCGGACCACGACACCGGGGAGCTGTTTTTT
>few|TRBJ1-2|TRBD1|TRBV27
CASSFSGGNYGYTF
TGTGCCAGCAGTTTTTCAGGGGGCAATTATGGCTACACCTTC
>.|TRBJ1-2|.|TRBV29-1
CSVDRDGDGYTF
TGCAGCGTTGACAGGGATGGGGATGGCTACACCTTC
>.|TRBJ2-5|.|TRBV12-3/TRBV12-4
CASSFRNGPGETQYF
TGTGCCAGCAGTTTTCGAAACGGGCCGGGGGAGACCCAGTACTTC
>many|TRBJ2-1|TRBD2|TRBV3-1
CASSQPRTSGVNEQFF
TGTGCCAGCAGCCAACCCCGGACTAGCGGGGTTAATGAGCAGTTCTTC
>few|TRBJ1-2|.|TRBV12-3/TRBV12-4
CASSPGAANYGYTF
TGTGCCAGCAGTCCAGGCGCCGCTAACTATGGCTACACCTTC
>.|TRBJ2-7|.|TRBV2
CASKAGLDPYEQYF
TGTGCCAGCAAAGCGGGCTTAGACCCCTACGAGCAGTACTTC
>few|TRBJ1-2|.|TRBV6-2/TRBV6-3
CASRPGLGQFWYGYTF
TGTGCCAGCAGGCCCGGCCTAGGACAGTTCTGGTATGGCTACACCTTC
>many|TRBJ1-1|TRBD1|TRBV5-1
CASSPLTGDTEAFF
TGCGCCAGCAGCCCCCTGACAGGGGATACTGAAGCTTTCTTT
>.|TRBJ2-1|.|TRBV7-2
CASRGQASYNEQFF
TGTGCCAGCCGGGGGCAGGCCTCCTACAATGAGCAGTTCTTC
>.|TRBJ1-2|.|TRBV6-1
CASSPAGTLGDYGYTF
TGTGCCAGCAGCCCAGCGGGGACCCTGGGGGACTATGGCTACACCTTC
>.|TRBJ2-1|.|TRBV5-1
CASSGNRVGNEQFF
TGCGCCAGCAGCGGAAACAGGGTAGGCAATGAGCAGTTCTTC
>many|TRBJ2-2|TRBD1|TRBV6-2/TRBV6-3
CASTPGGFELFF
TGTGCCAGCACCCCAGGGGGCTTTGAGCTGTTTTTT
>few|TRBJ1-2|.|TRBV5-1
CASSLEGVEYGYTF
TGCGCCAGCAGCTTGGAGGGAGTGGAGTATGGCTACACCTTC
>few|TRBJ2-1|TRBD1|TRBV5-1
CASRQTGASYNEQFF
TGCGCCAGCAGACAGACAGGGGCCTCCTACAATGAGCAGTTCTTC
>.|TRBJ2-2|.|TRBV20-1
CSAGQNTGELFF
TGCAGTGCTGGACAGAACACCGGGGAGCTGTTTTTT
>many|TRBJ1-2|.|TRBV29-1
CSVEEQDGYTF
TGCAGCGTTGAAGAGCAGGATGGCTACACCTTC
>few|TRBJ2-2|TRBD1|TRBV3-1
CASSPQIGGNIVGTGRRTGELFF
TGTGCCAGCAGCCCCCAGATAGGTGGTAACATTGTGGGGACAGGGAGGAGGACCGGGGAGCTGTTTTTT
>.|TRBJ1-1|.|TRBV7-9
CASSPPTGPTPEAFF
TGTGCCAGCAGCCCCCCGACAGGCCCCACTCCTGAAGCTTTCTTT
>.|TRBJ1-2|TRBD1|TRBV3-1
CASSPRDRVDYGYTF
TGTGCCAGCAGCCCCCGGGACAGGGTCGACTATGGCTACACCTTC
>many|TRBJ2-2|.|TRBV12-3/TRBV12-4
CASGTLSPNTGELFF
TGTGCCAGCGGGACCCTGAGTCCCAACACCGGGGAGCTGTTTTTT
>.|TRBJ1-2|TRBD1|TRBV14
CASSPRQGDGYTF
TGTGCCAGCAGCCCAAGACAGGGAGATGGCTACACCTTC
>few|TRBJ2-3|.|TRBV4-3
CASSQDQLAFTDTQYF
TGCGCCAGCAGCCAAGACCAACTAGCATTCACAGATACGCAGTATTTT
>few|TRBJ1-5|.|TRBV12-3/TRBV12-4
CASSTQGQPQHF
TGTGCCAGCAGCACCCAAGGGCAGCCCCAGCATTTT
>many|TRBJ2-7|.|TRBV28
CASLGGRAGYEQYF
TGTGCCAGTCTCGGAGGGCGTGCCGGGTACGAGCAGTACTTC
>.|TRBJ2-5|.|TRBV2
CASSDQGGLETQYF
TGTGCCAGCAGTGATCAGGGTGGGCTAGAGACCCAGTACTTC
>.|TRBJ1-4|.|TRBV5-1
CASSLGGGLSEKLFF
TGCGCCAGCAGCTTGGGGGGCGGGCTGTCGGAAAAACTGTTTTTT
>many|TRBJ2-1|.|TRBV29-1
CSVQGSDNEQFF
TGCAGCGTACAAGGGAGTGACAATGAGCAGTTCTTC
>few|TRBJ2-2|.|TRBV5-1
CASSYQGPEKNTGELFF
TGCGCCAGCAGCTACCAGGGGCCAGAAAAGAACACCGGGGAGCTGTTTTTT
>.|TRBJ2-1|.|TRBV11-2
CASSLELPPQFF
TGTGCCAGCAGCTTAGAACTTCCTCCGCAGTTCTTC
>few|TRBJ1-6|.|TRBV5-6
CASSLGTGFGSPLHF
TGTGCCAGCAGCTTGGGAACAGGGTTCGGATCACCCCTCCACTTT
>few|TRBJ1-3|.|TRBV12-3/TRBV12-4
CASATGNSGNTIYF
TGTGCCAGCGCTACAGGGAACTCTGGAAACACCATATATTTT
>.|TRBJ2-1|.|TRBV25-1
CASSEGAGQFF
TGTGCCAGCAGTGAAGGGGCCGGGCAGTTCTTC
>few|TRBJ1-1|.|TRBV25-1
CASSEGVRAFF
TGTGCCAGCAGTGAAGGTGTTCGAGCTTTCTTT
>few|TRBJ2-7|.|TRBV12-3/TRBV12-4
CASSFSINEQYF
TGTGCCAGCAGTTTTAGCATCAACGAGCAGTACTTC
>many|TRBJ2-1|.|TRBV9
CASSVSPSYNEQFF
TGTGCCAGCAGCGTCTCCCCCTCCTACAATGAGCAGTTCTTC
>many|TRBJ2-1|TRBD2|TRBV29-1
CSVNSGGAMNEQFF
TGCAGCGTTAACAGCGGGGGTGCAATGAATGAGCAGTTCTTC
>.|TRBJ2-7|.|TRBV6-2/TRBV6-3
CASSYVAAGSEQYF
TGTGCCAGCAGTTACGTCGCTGCAGGCAGCGAGCAGTACTTC
>few|TRBJ2-1|.|TRBV6-2/TRBV6-3
CASSTSDRIIGEQFF
.
>many|TRBJ1-5|.|TRBV29-1
CSAGDENQPQHF
TGCAGCGCTGGGGACGAAAATCAGCCCCAGCATTTT
>few|TRBJ2-5|.|TRBV10-3
CAITSGYQETQYF
TGTGCCATCACAAGCGGGTACCAAGAGACCCAGTACTTC
>many|TRBJ2-1|TRBD2|TRBV5-1
CASSRILAGGPGEQFF
TGCGCCAGCAGCCGAATTCTAGCGGGGGGGCCTGGTGAGCAGTTCTTC
>few|TRBJ1-3|.|TRBV18
CASSPNSVGTSGNTIYF
TGTGCCAGCTCACCTAACTCGGTGGGAACCTCTGGAAACACCATATATTTT
>few|TRBJ1-1|.|TRBV4-2
CASSQEGVRIIEAFF
TGTGCCAGCAGCCAAGAGGGGGTGCGGATTATTGAAGCTTTCTTT
>.|TRBJ2-5|.|TRBV7-2
CASSVEGGTETQYF
TGTGCCAGCAGCGTAGAGGGGGGGACGGAGACCCAGTACTTC
>.|TRBJ2-1|.|TRBV5-1
CASSLAGSAYNEQFF
TGCGCCAGCAGCTTGGCCGGGAGTGCCTACAATGAGCAGTTCTTC
>.|TRBJ2-5|.|TRBV15
CATSGGFGAETQYF
TGTGCCACCAGTGGGGGCTTCGGAGCAGAGACCCAGTACTTC
>few|TRBJ2-1|TRBD2|TRBV27
CASRPAGGQYNEQFF
TGTGCCAGCAGGCCCGCGGGGGGGCAATACAATGAGCAGTTCTTC
>.|TRBJ2-5|TRBD1|TRBV20-1
CSAGVRGLETQYF
TGCAGTGCTGGAGTGAGGGGGCTGGAGACCCAGTACTTC
>.|TRBJ1-4|TRBD1|TRBV4-1
CASTSAGTGEKLFF
TGCGCCAGCACCTCGGCCGGGACAGGGGAAAAACTGTTTTTT
>few|TRBJ1-1|TRBD1|TRBV19
CASSMDRARAEAFF
TGTGCCAGTAGTATGGACAGGGCACGGGCTGAAGCTTTCTTT